The table lists the clone carrying this TCR beta chain with a few counts. Its matching antigen is unknown. This CDR3 contains 17 residues. The germline gives CDR1 SGHKS, CDR2 YYEKEE (reference sequence). V lost 6 bases and J lost 0; bases outside the gene matches: 15. The data were obtained in a study of shared clonotypes between healthy human individuals. General observations from the study: A handful of donors held about 4.5% of naive CD4 clonotypes in common. Enrolling few donors narrowed the genetic and exposure-history diversity that was represented. Unshared clonotypes carried lower generation probabilities than those common to all four donors.

Method: immunoSEQ multiplex PCR; TCRdb's copy keeps in-frame clones and lacks some. The sample includes 1 million to 1.3 million clones, around 78% seen only once; the top ten take roughly 0.57%. The donors, all of them Caucasian adults, lived in Nashville, Tennessee. The sequenced sample was memory CD4+ T cells from PBMCs. Subset given: CD45RA-negative fraction. This TCR was recovered from a man aged 18 to 30 in good health. Some clones in this sample may be carry-over from other donors' samples. V gene TRBV5-5 combines with J gene TRBJ2-7, with 7 bases identical to TRBD1. In nucleotides, the CDR3 is TGTGCCAGCACCTTTCAACTGGACAGGAAAATCTCCTACGAGCAGTACTTC. As protein: CASTFQLDRKISYEQYF.